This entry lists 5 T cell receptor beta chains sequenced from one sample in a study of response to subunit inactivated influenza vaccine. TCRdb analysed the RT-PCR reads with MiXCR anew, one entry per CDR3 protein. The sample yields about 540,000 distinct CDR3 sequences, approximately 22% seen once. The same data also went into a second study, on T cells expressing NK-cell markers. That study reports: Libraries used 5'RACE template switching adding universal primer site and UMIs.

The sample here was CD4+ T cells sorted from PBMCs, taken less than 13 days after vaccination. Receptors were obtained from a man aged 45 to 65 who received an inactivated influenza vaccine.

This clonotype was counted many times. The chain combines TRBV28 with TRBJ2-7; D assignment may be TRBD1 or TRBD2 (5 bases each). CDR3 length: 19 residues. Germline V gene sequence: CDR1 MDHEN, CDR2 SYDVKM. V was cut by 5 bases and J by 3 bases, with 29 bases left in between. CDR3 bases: TGTGCCAGCAGTCTCCTGGGAAGGGCCCGGGGCTTAGGGTACTACGAGCAGTACTTC. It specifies CASSLLGRARGLGYYEQYF.

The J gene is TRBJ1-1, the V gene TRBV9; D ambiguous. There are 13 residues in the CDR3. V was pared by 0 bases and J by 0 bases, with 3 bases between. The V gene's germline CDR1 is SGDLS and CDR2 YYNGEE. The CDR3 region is CASSVAVNTEAFF. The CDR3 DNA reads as TGTGCCAGCAGCGTAGCAGTGAACACTGAAGCTTTCTTT.

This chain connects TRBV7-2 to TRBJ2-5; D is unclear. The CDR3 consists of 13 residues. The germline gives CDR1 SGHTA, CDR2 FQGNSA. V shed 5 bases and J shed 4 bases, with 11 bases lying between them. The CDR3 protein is CASSPRPRETQYF. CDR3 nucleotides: TGTGCCAGCAGCCCCAGGCCGAGAGAGACCCAGTACTTC.

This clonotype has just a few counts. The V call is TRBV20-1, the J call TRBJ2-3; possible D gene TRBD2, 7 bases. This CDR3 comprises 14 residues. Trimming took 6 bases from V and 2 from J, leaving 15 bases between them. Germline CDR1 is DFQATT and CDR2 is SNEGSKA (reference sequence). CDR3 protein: CSAPRGGITDTQYF. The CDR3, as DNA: TGCAGTGCCCCCAGGGGAGGGATCACAGATACGCAGTATTTT.

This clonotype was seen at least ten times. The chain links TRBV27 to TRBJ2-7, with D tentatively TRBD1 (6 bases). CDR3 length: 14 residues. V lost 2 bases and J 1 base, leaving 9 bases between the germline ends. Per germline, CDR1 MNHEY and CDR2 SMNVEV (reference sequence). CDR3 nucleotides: TGTGCCAGCAGTTTAAACAGGGCGTCCTACGAGCAGTACTTC. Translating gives CASSLNRASYEQYF.